These T cell receptor beta chains were read from a single sample in a study of blood T cells in healthy people across ages. From the 5' RACE reads, TCRdb called clonotypes with MiXCR, one entry per CDR3 protein. This table holds about 900,000 distinct CDR3 sequences, under 80% found once. Sequenced material: blood. These receptors all come from a man aged 30 to 39 in good health. The CDR3 runs from the conserved cysteine through the conserved F or W. Fields, in order: clone size, J gene, V gene, D gene, CDR3 protein, CDR3 DNA. A D gene is named only where the DNA matches it firmly. Size values are once, few and many counts, or a class for expanded clones, and some rows have none.

>many|TRBJ2-1|TRBV7-2|.
CASASGRSYNEQFF
TGTGCCAGCGCGTCCGGCCGCTCCTACAATGAGCAGTTCTTC
>few|TRBJ1-4|TRBV3-1|.
CASSHSGTLNEKLFF
TGTGCCAGCAGCCACTCAGGGACTCTTAATGAAAAACTGTTTTTT
>few|TRBJ1-4|TRBV28|TRBD1
CASTTYRGGGEKLFF
TGTGCCAGCACAACTTACAGGGGCGGAGGCGAAAAACTGTTTTTT
>.|TRBJ2-1|TRBV3-1|.
CASSQDNSTGPRPHTRNEQFF
TGTGCCAGCAGCCAAGACAATTCGACGGGTCCGCGCCCACATACCCGCAATGAGCAGTTCTTC
>.|TRBJ2-3|TRBV20-1|TRBD1
CSATLGQGVTDTQYF
TGCAGTGCAACCCTGGGACAGGGGGTAACAGATACGCAGTATTTT
>.|TRBJ2-7|TRBV5-1|TRBD1
CASSLAPPGTGNYEQYF
TGCGCCAGCAGCTTAGCCCCCCCCGGGACAGGGAACTACGAGCAGTACTTC
>.|TRBJ1-1|TRBV3-1|.
CASSQDEKPRVLNTEAFF
TGTGCCAGCAGCCAAGACGAAAAACCCAGGGTGTTGAACACTGAAGCTTTCTTT
>.|TRBJ2-3|TRBV6-6|.
CASSYVGAHGDTQYF
TGTGCCAGCAGTTACGTGGGCGCTCACGGAGATACGCAGTATTTT
>once|TRBJ1-2|TRBV6-2/TRBV6-3|TRBD1
CASSYSSTGGLYGYTF
TGTGCCAGCAGTTACTCGAGTACAGGGGGTCTCTATGGCTACACCTTC
>few|TRBJ2-5|TRBV5-1|.
CASKSVSYQETQYF
TGCGCCAGCAAGTCCGTATCATATCAAGAGACCCAGTACTTC
>.|TRBJ1-1|TRBV29-1|.
CSVRKGRSTEAFF
TGCAGCGTTAGGAAGGGAAGGAGCACTGAAGCTTTCTTT
>few|TRBJ1-4|TRBV4-1|.
CASSRTLFTGGVDEKLFF
TGCGCCAGCAGCCGCACCTTGTTTACTGGGGGCGTGGATGAAAAACTGTTTTTT
>few|TRBJ2-1|TRBV10-3|TRBD2
CAISEFAGEDEQFF
TGTGCCATCAGTGAATTCGCGGGGGAAGATGAGCAGTTCTTC
>.|TRBJ2-1|TRBV4-3|.
CASSQEAQNNEQFF
TGCGCCAGCAGCCAAGAGGCCCAAAACAATGAGCAGTTCTTC
>.|TRBJ2-3|TRBV12-3/TRBV12-4|TRBD1
CASKPTGGADTQYF
TGTGCCAGCAAGCCGACAGGGGGCGCAGATACGCAGTATTTT
>.|TRBJ2-6|TRBV18|.
CASSPEQGSGANVLTF
TGTGCCAGCTCACCAGAACAGGGTTCCGGGGCCAACGTCCTGACTTTC
>.|TRBJ2-3|TRBV12-3/TRBV12-4|TRBD2
CASRTGTSGGGTDTQYF
TGTGCCAGCAGAACCGGGACTAGCGGGGGGGGCACAGATACGCAGTATTTT
>once|TRBJ2-1|TRBV12-3/TRBV12-4|.
CASSLEGLREQFF
TGTGCCAGCTCACTCGAGGGGCTAAGGGAGCAGTTCTTC
>.|TRBJ2-7|TRBV13|.
CASSDGYSSYEQYF
TGTGCCAGCAGCGACGGGTACAGCTCCTACGAGCAGTACTTC
>.|TRBJ2-5|TRBV7-8|.
CASSLGGTREETQYF
TGTGCCAGCAGCTTAGGCGGGACCCGAGAAGAGACCCAGTACTTC
>.|TRBJ2-7|TRBV28|TRBD2
CASSSPTSGATYEQYF
TGTGCCAGCAGTTCCCCGACTAGCGGGGCCACCTACGAGCAGTACTTC
>many|TRBJ2-1|TRBV7-9|.
CARGTDGQYNEQFF
TGTGCCAGGGGAACAGACGGACAATACAATGAGCAGTTCTTC
>.|TRBJ2-7|TRBV29-1|TRBD1
CSVGTGQGTYEQYF
TGCAGCGTTGGGACGGGACAGGGAACCTACGAGCAGTACTTC
>few|TRBJ2-1|TRBV27|TRBD2
CASSPRLAGGFEQFF
TGTGCCAGCAGTCCTCGACTAGCGGGGGGTTTTGAGCAGTTCTTC
>.|TRBJ2-7|TRBV30|.
CAWISGVSREQYF
TGTGCCTGGATCTCAGGGGTGTCGCGCGAGCAGTACTTC
>.|TRBJ1-1|TRBV28|.
CASTPGAGPNTEAFF
TGTGCCAGCACTCCCGGGGCAGGACCGAACACTGAAGCTTTCTTT
>.|TRBJ2-7|TRBV7-2|TRBD2
CASSLEQGGNEQYF
TGTGCCAGCAGCTTAGAGCAGGGAGGGAACGAGCAGTACTTC
>few|TRBJ2-7|TRBV29-1|.
CSVEVIRHPYEQYF
TGCAGCGTTGAAGTTATAAGACACCCCTACGAGCAGTACTTC
>.|TRBJ1-4|TRBV20-1|.
CSAIIRDGGEKLFF
TGCAGTGCCATTATCCGGGACGGGGGTGAAAAACTGTTTTTT
>.|TRBJ2-3|TRBV20-1|TRBD1
CSAPTGTDPTDTQYF
TGCAGTGCCCCAACCGGGACAGACCCCACAGATACGCAGTATTTT
>many|TRBJ2-4|TRBV15|.
CATSTDDSSPAKNIQYF
TGTGCCACCAGCACCGATGACAGTTCCCCAGCCAAAAACATTCAGTACTTC
>.|TRBJ1-4|TRBV6-5|.
CASSYSGITTNEKLFF
TGTGCCAGCAGTTACTCAGGCATAACGACTAATGAAAAACTGTTTTTT
>.|TRBJ2-1|TRBV5-1|.
CASSLEGRPIGSYNEQFF
TGCGCCAGCAGCTTGGAAGGCCGACCAATAGGATCCTACAATGAGCAGTTCTTC
>once|TRBJ1-1|TRBV3-1|.
CASSQPRPNTEAFF
TGTGCCAGCAGCCAGCCAAGACCGAACACTGAAGCTTTCTTT
>.|TRBJ1-1|TRBV3-1|.
CASSQGDGNTEAFF
TGTGCCAGCAGCCAAGGGGATGGAAACACTGAAGCTTTCTTT
>.|TRBJ1-4|TRBV6-2/TRBV6-3|.
CASSSDARKLFF
TGTGCCAGCAGTTCAGACGCGAGAAAACTGTTTTTT
>.|TRBJ1-5|TRBV28|.
CASRSQGSGAQHF
TGTGCCAGCAGGTCACAGGGATCTGGGGCCCAGCATTTT
>.|TRBJ2-7|TRBV7-2|TRBD1
CASSLVGQGATEQYF
TGTGCCAGCAGCTTAGTTGGGCAGGGGGCGACCGAGCAGTACTTC
>once|TRBJ1-2|TRBV12-3/TRBV12-4|.
CASSKTGTNYGYTF
TGTGCCAGCAGTAAGACAGGAACTAACTATGGCTACACCTTC
>.|TRBJ2-3|TRBV9|.
CASSVFPPRAGVTLPTGSDTQYF
TGTGCCAGCAGCGTTTTTCCTCCACGGGCTGGGGTTACCCTGCCCACCGGATCAGATACGCAGTATTTT
>once|TRBJ2-5|TRBV7-9|.
CASSSGDTKETQYF
TGTGCCAGCAGCTCAGGGGACACCAAGGAGACCCAGTACTTC
>.|TRBJ2-7|TRBV12-3/TRBV12-4|TRBD2
CASRPGLAFYEQYF
TGTGCCAGCAGACCTGGACTAGCGTTTTACGAGCAGTACTTC
>.|TRBJ2-1|TRBV7-2|TRBD2
CASSSRLAGVMETQFF
TGTGCCAGCAGCTCCAGACTAGCGGGGGTTATGGAGACCCAGTTCTTC
>few|TRBJ2-5|TRBV7-2|.
CASSSVGGTVKETQYF
TGTGCCAGCAGCTCTGTAGGGGGGACGGTCAAAGAGACCCAGTACTTC
>.|TRBJ2-1|TRBV20-1|TRBD1
CTTPPRTGDLNEQFF
TGCACCACCCCACCCCGGACAGGGGACCTCAATGAGCAGTTCTTC
>.|TRBJ2-5|TRBV20-1|TRBD1
CSARGGQGRQETQYF
TGCAGTGCTAGAGGGGGACAGGGGAGGCAAGAGACCCAGTACTTC
>.|TRBJ2-3|TRBV11-2|.
CASSSRLVRRTDTQYF
TGTGCCAGCAGCTCTAGACTAGTCCGACGCACAGATACGCAGTATTTT
>.|TRBJ1-2|TRBV12-3/TRBV12-4|.
CASTPVVGGYTF
TGTGCCAGCACCCCGGTCGTGGGAGGCTACACCTTC
>.|TRBJ1-1|TRBV9|TRBD1
CASSAGDRATEAFF
TGTGCCAGCAGCGCGGGGGACAGGGCCACTGAAGCTTTCTTT
>.|TRBJ2-5|TRBV13|TRBD1
CASSHWDRDGETQYF
TGTGCCAGCAGCCACTGGGACAGGGATGGGGAGACCCAGTACTTC
>.|TRBJ2-7|TRBV29-1|.
CSVEDPRGASYEQYF
TGCAGCGTTGAAGATCCCCGGGGGGCTAGCTACGAGCAGTACTTC
>.|TRBJ2-7|TRBV4-2|.
CASSQEAPSSYKQYF
TGTGCCAGCAGCCAAGAGGCACCGAGCTCCTACAAGCAGTACTTC
>.|TRBJ2-1|TRBV6-5|TRBD2
CASRGLAGAYEQFF
TGTGCCAGCAGGGGACTAGCGGGGGCCTACGAGCAGTTCTTC
>.|TRBJ2-3|TRBV7-2|TRBD2
CASSLARSELAEPTDTQYF
TGTGCCAGCAGCTTAGCGCGATCAGAGCTAGCGGAACCCACAGATACGCAGTATTTT
>.|TRBJ2-3|TRBV7-9|TRBD2
CASSYLLATPTDTQYF
TGTGCCAGCAGCTACTTACTAGCGACCCCGACAGATACGCAGTATTTT
>.|TRBJ1-2|TRBV27|TRBD1
CASSPRTGSPYGYTF
TGTGCCAGCAGTCCACGGACAGGGAGCCCCTATGGCTACACCTTC
>.|TRBJ2-2|TRBV5-1|TRBD1
CASSPSGGNTGELFF
TGCGCCAGCAGTCCGTCAGGGGGCAACACCGGGGAGCTGTTTTTT
>.|TRBJ2-1|TRBV20-1|TRBD2
CSAPRASGRGDEQFF
TGCAGTGCTCCGCGGGCAAGCGGGAGGGGCGATGAGCAGTTCTTC
>once|TRBJ1-2|TRBV4-1|TRBD1
CASSQDRGAQGAYGYTF
TGCGCCAGCAGCCAAGATAGGGGCGCACAGGGGGCCTATGGCTACACCTTC
>few|TRBJ2-1|TRBV7-9|TRBD2
CASREAGGPYNEQFF
TGTGCCAGCAGGGAAGCGGGGGGGCCCTACAATGAGCAGTTCTTC